This is a list of T cell receptor beta chains from one sample in a study of blood T cell repertoires in COVID-19. Assay: immunoSEQ multiplex PCR; the TCRdb copy retains only in-frame clones and omits some. This sample has about 220,000 clones, with around 84% found just once. The sample taken for sequencing was peripheral blood. The receptors derive from a woman aged 60-70 years who had recovered from COVID-19. Each CDR3 is given with its conserved first and last residue. D genes are given only for firm matches.

D gene	V gene	CDR3 length	J gene	CDR3 protein
TRBD1	TRBV7-3	15	TRBJ1-6	CASSLTGGGNSPLHF
.	TRBV3-1/TRBV3-2	15	TRBJ2-1	CASSQAAVSYNEQFF
.	TRBV27	14	TRBJ1-4	CASSSAVYNEKLFF
.	TRBV12-3/TRBV12-4	11	TRBJ1-5	CASSSGQPQHF
TRBD2	TRBV6-6	14	TRBJ2-5	CASSWGLAGSEGYF
.	TRBV5-1	16	TRBJ2-5	CASSLGSTGVGETQYF
.	TRBV2	14	TRBJ1-3	CASSGSTSGNTIYF
.	TRBV15	15	TRBJ2-3	CATSRDQGGGPNKNF
TRBD1	TRBV4-2	14	TRBJ1-4	CASSPDRGNEKLFF
.	TRBV15	12	TRBJ1-1	CATSRSRGAAFF
.	TRBV29-1	13	TRBJ1-6	CSAGGGGNSPLHF
.	TRBV5-8	17	TRBJ2-7	CASSRIFFFGQHYEQYF
.	TRBV12-3/TRBV12-4	12	TRBJ2-1	CASSLSGNEQFF
TRBD1	TRBV19	16	TRBJ1-1	CASSMDRGRGNTEAFF
.	TRBV12-3/TRBV12-4	13	TRBJ1-1	CASSVGTGTEAFF
.	TRBV3-1/TRBV3-2	15	TRBJ1-2	CASSQYGGAAYGYTF
TRBD1	TRBV5-8	15	TRBJ1-2	CASSKGTGVDYGYTF
.	TRBV19	13	TRBJ1-5	CASSVQGNQPQHF
.	TRBV9	14	TRBJ1-3	CASSVAGGGNTIYF
.	TRBV5-4	13	TRBJ1-6	CASSLERNSPLHF
.	TRBV11-2	15	TRBJ2-1	CASSPGVADYNEQFF
.	TRBV7-9	15	TRBJ2-7	CASSHLPGFDYEQYF
.	TRBV4-1	15	TRBJ1-2	CASSHPTPGNYGYTF
.	TRBV6-2/TRBV6-3	15	TRBJ1-5	CASSYSPRAYQPQHF
.	TRBV6-1	16	TRBJ1-3	CASSVSGSGSGNTIYF
.	TRBV5-8	16	TRBJ2-1	CASSPRVAVDYNEQFF
TRBD1	TRBV12-3/TRBV12-4	13	TRBJ2-1	CASTADRANEQFF
TRBD1	TRBV5-5	16	TRBJ2-2	CASSYSGTGGTGELFF
.	TRBV5-4	14	TRBJ2-1	CASSFGSSYNEQFF
.	TRBV30	14	TRBJ1-6	CAWKPAGYSSPLHF
TRBD1	TRBV7-9	16	TRBJ2-1	CASSSHRGPSYNEQFF
.	TRBV5-6	12	TRBJ2-7	CASSSQDYEQYF
TRBD2	TRBV4-1	15	TRBJ2-7	CASSLGTSGGLEQYF
TRBD1	TRBV2	13	TRBJ2-4	CASSPQGKNIQYF
TRBD2	TRBV27	15	TRBJ2-5	CASSSRLAGDETQYF
.	TRBV2	13	TRBJ2-5	CASSVNREQTQYF
.	TRBV12-2	20	TRBJ1-6	CASRLVLATGGRSYNSPLHF
TRBD2	TRBV6-5	15	TRBJ2-7	CASSPSRGGSYEQYF
.	TRBV9	14	TRBJ2-1	CASSVVGADNEQFF
TRBD1	TRBV7-3	13	TRBJ2-3	CASSFQGADTQYF
.	TRBV7-2	11	TRBJ2-1	CASSSGAGQFF
TRBD2	TRBV6-2/TRBV6-3	14	TRBJ2-7	CASSYPGLAYEQYF
TRBD2	TRBV15	18	TRBJ2-2	CATSRDRGTSVWTGELFF
TRBD2	TRBV6-5	15	TRBJ2-7	CASMGVAGGDYEQYF
.	TRBV6-2/TRBV6-3	17	TRBJ1-2	CASSKSGTHYWNYGYTF
.	TRBV7-2	15	TRBJ2-2	CASSPMTRGTGELFF
TRBD2	TRBV19	14	TRBJ2-1	CASNPGLASYEQFF